Only a few counts were recorded for the clone carrying this TCR beta chain. What it recognizes is unknown. Germline V lookup: CDR1 MGHRA, CDR2 YSYEKL. This CDR3 has 15 amino acids. V shed 1 base, J shed 7 bases, and the junction held 6 bases outside the gene matches. CD4+ cells of the naive, central memory, regulatory and stem cell-like memory types were sorted via CD45RO/CCR7/CD25/CD127/CD95/CD27. Since all of the isolated RNA was reverse transcribed, expressed TCRB transcripts were what got sequenced. Some clones are missing from TCRdb's copy, which holds only in-frame ones; the method was immunoSEQ multiplex PCR. The data contain about 150,000 clones, roughly 8% of them singletons. This entry belongs to a study of beta chain features in type 1 diabetes. Study information: Cell yields, gender and age were comparable in patients and healthy donors. Across every sample, 85 million to 120 million sorted cells were examined in total.

Overall study results and limits: Within each of all four CD4+ subsets, Type 1 diabetes patients had TCRB CDR3s that were moderately but significantly shorter. The study found that naive, central memory and Treg TCRB repertoires appeared more similar in patients than in healthy donors.

The clonotype comes from a woman in her thirties or forties with type 1 diabetes. Sequencing was done on a sample of central memory CD4+ T cells from blood. The rearrangement links TRBV4-1 to TRBJ2-1; 8 nucleotides line up with TRBD2. CDR3 coding DNA: TGCGCCAGCAGCCAAGCGGGGGGGGAGCGTAATGAGCAGTTCTTC. Translation gives CASSQAGGERNEQFF.